The entry below gives a single T cell receptor (beta chain) sequence along with its context. Per the study methods: Amplification from reference gene primers served as the basis for estimated nucleated cell counts. The protocol was immunoSEQ multiplex PCR, while the TCRdb copy is restricted to in-frame clones and leaves out a portion. V and J calls and clone size are copied from that table; D and trimming were computed from the DNA. This table holds fewer than 200,000 clones, under 85% found once. This CDR3 comprises 15 residues. The germline V gene encodes CDR1 LGHNA and CDR2 YNFKEQ. V was cut by 4 bases and J by 2 bases, with 12 bases left in between. This entry comes from a study of blood T cell repertoires in COVID-19. The overall study: Acute and convalescent COVID-19 samples came from the United States, Italy and Spain. PBMCs, B-cell-depleted T cells, or T cells provided the cDNA or gDNA that made up the material.

The J gene is TRBJ1-3, the V gene TRBV4-2, with D possibly TRBD1 on 6 matching bases. Sample: peripheral blood. The TCR comes from a man aged 55 to 70 who had recovered from COVID-19. CDR3: CASSPSTGTGNTIYF. The CDR3 DNA reads as TGTGCCAGCAGCCCCTCTACAGGGACTGGAAACACCATATATTTT.